Presented here are 11 T cell receptor beta chains from one specimen sequenced in a study of blood T cell repertoires in COVID-19. Sequencing was performed with immunoSEQ multiplex PCR; in TCRdb, only in-frame clones are kept and a portion is missing. The top ten hold about 3.8% of the sample, which has tens of thousands of clones, over 65% seen once. Sequencing used peripheral blood. Receptors were obtained from a woman aged 60-70 years with acute or convalescent COVID-19.

V gene TRBV7-9 combines with J gene TRBJ1-4, with a possible D match to TRBD1 (5 bases). This CDR3 is 15 amino acids long. V was cut by 6 bases and J by 7 bases, with 18 bases left in between. From germline, CDR1 is SEHNR and CDR2 FQNEAQ (reference sequence). The CDR3 sequence: CASSWGSAGGEKLFF. CDR3 bases: TGTGCCAGCAGTTGGGGGTCCGCCGGGGGTGAAAAACTGTTTTTT.

The chain has TRBV4-1 and TRBJ2-1; D might be TRBD1 (6 bases). This CDR3 contains 15 residues. Trimming removed 3 bases from V and 2 bases from J, with 11 bases in between. Germline V CDR1 and CDR2: MGHRA, YSYEKL. The CDR3 spells CASSQGDRPYNEQFF. Here the CDR3 DNA reads TGCGCCAGCAGCCAGGGTGACAGGCCCTACAATGAGCAGTTCTTC.

The V and J genes are TRBV7-9 and TRBJ2-1; 7 nucleotides line up with TRBD2. The germline CDR1 and CDR2 sequences are SEHNR and FQNEAQ (reference sequence). V gave up 9 bases and J gave up 3 bases; unmatched junction bases: 8. This CDR3 contains 14 residues. This chain's CDR3 is CASTVAGVYNEQFF. DNA of the CDR3: TGTGCCAGTACTGTCGCGGGAGTCTACAATGAGCAGTTCTTC.

The CDR3: CASSPTVTRGSGNTIYF. In DNA form, the CDR3 reads TGCGCCAGCAGCCCGACAGTTACTAGGGGGTCTGGAAACACCATATATTTT. This sequence joins TRBV4-1 and TRBJ1-3, with TRBD1 as a possible D gene (6 bases). There are 17 residues in the CDR3. V was pared by 4 bases and J by 1 base, with 17 bases between. Germline assignment: CDR1 MGHRA and CDR2 YSYEKL.

V and J are TRBV20-1 and TRBJ2-5; the D gene is possibly TRBD2 (6 bases). Germline V gene lookup returns CDR1 DFQATT and CDR2 SNEGSKA (reference sequence). Trimming took 3 bases from V and 7 from J, leaving 18 bases between them. The CDR3 runs to 14 residues. The CDR3 loop reads CSASMGTGRGTQYF. The CDR3 nucleotides read TGCAGTGCTAGTATGGGGACTGGGAGAGGGACCCAGTACTTC.

This sequence joins TRBV5-1 and TRBJ2-2; 8 bases are a match to TRBD1. This CDR3 has 17 residues. Per the germline V gene, CDR1 is SGHRS and CDR2 is YFSETQ. V gave up 4 bases and J gave up 5 bases; unmatched junction bases: 13. CDR3 coding DNA: TGCGCCAGCAGCGCCGGACAGGGCCGGTCCCAGACCGGGGAGCTGTTTTTT. Translation: CASSAGQGRSQTGELFF.

J is TRBJ2-3 and V is TRBV24-1; 11 nucleotides agree with TRBD2. Germline-derived CDR1 and CDR2 are KGHDR and SFDVKD. CDR3 length: 16 residues. The trim removed 3 bases at V and 5 bases at J, leaving 6 bases unmatched. As DNA, the CDR3 is TGTGCCACCAGTGATCGACTAGCGGGGCGTATAGATACGCAGTATTTT. Translation: CATSDRLAGRIDTQYF.

The chain is built from TRBV4-1 and TRBJ2-1, with 12 positions matching TRBD2. Losses at the gene ends were 4 bases for V and 8 bases for J; bases not matched to a gene: 6. CDR3 length equals 15 residues. Germline V lookup: CDR1 MGHRA, CDR2 YSYEKL. As DNA, the CDR3 is TGCGCCAGCAGCCCTTTCCTAGCGGGAGGGTATGAGCAGTTCTTC. This sequence encodes CASSPFLAGGYEQFF.

The chain uses TRBV19 and TRBJ2-7; the D gene is possibly TRBD1 (5 bases). V lost 1 base to trimming and J lost 0 bases, with 7 bases between them. This CDR3 is built from 14 residues. Germline CDR1 LNHDA, CDR2 SQIVND (reference sequence). The CDR3 nucleotides are TGTGCCAGTAGTATAGCGGACAACTCCTACGAGCAGTACTTC. Translation: CASSIADNSYEQYF.

The chain joins TRBV28 to TRBJ1-2; D not certain. With 3 bases removed from V and 4 bases from J, the gap between germline ends came to 12 bases. The germline CDR1 and CDR2 sequences are MDHEN and SYDVKM. The CDR3 totals 14 residues. CDR3 nucleotides: TGTGCCAGCAGTTTCGGTCAGGATTCCTATGGCTACACCTTC. This translates into CASSFGQDSYGYTF.

The table lists this clone with a count of one. The rearrangement links TRBV20-1 to TRBJ1-1; D gene unclear. Trimming left V 6 bases short and J 5 bases short, with 10 bases between. Germline V gives CDR1 DFQATT, CDR2 SNEGSKA (reference sequence). The CDR3 loop spans 11 amino acids. The CDR3 here is CSAWRVTEAFF. Written as DNA, the CDR3 is TGCAGTGCCTGGCGGGTTACTGAAGCTTTCTTT.